The T cell receptor (beta chain) under discussion was sequenced for a study of T cell clones after liver transplantation. Study background: Post-transplant blood was tracked for graft-donor-reactive T cell clones identified in a pre-transplant mixed lymphocyte reaction. Tolerant meant at least one year fully off immunosuppression without liver enzymes above twice normal.

Points from the study as a whole: A significant post-transplant drop in circulating graft-donor-reactive CD4 TCRbeta sequences occurred in most of the 8 subjects.

V lost 10 bases and J 0 bases, leaving 12 bases between the germline ends. The CDR3 totals 13 residues. CDR1 and CDR2 from the germline V gene are MNHNS and SASEGT. This clone has only a few counts. What it binds is not known. TCRdb's copy holds only in-frame clones and misses some; the assay was immunoSEQ multiplex PCR. The repertoire has about 21,000 clones, approximately 95% of them found once; the top ten carry approximately 25%. The chain uses TRBV6-1 and TRBJ2-5, with D unclear. The sequenced sample was CD8+ T cells from blood, obtained nearly 26 months after liver transplant. The clonotype was recovered from a human patient who received a liver transplant. Some T cells may be graft donor cells. DNA for the CDR3: TGTGCCACCCAGGTGGTAAACCAAGAGACCCAGTACTTC. It yields the protein CATQVVNQETQYF.